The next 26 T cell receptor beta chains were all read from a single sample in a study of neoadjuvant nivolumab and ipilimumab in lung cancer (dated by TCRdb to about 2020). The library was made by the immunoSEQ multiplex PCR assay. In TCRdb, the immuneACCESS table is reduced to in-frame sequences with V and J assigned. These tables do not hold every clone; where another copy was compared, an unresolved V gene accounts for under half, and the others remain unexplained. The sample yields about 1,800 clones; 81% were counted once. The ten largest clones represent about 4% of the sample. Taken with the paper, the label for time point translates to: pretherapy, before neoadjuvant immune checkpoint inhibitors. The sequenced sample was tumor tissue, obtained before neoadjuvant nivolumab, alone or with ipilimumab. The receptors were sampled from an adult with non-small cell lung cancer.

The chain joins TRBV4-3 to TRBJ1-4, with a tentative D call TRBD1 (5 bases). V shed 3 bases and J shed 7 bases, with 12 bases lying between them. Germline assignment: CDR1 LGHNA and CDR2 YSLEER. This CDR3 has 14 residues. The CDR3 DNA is TGCGCCAGCAGCCACGGGACGGGGAGTGAAAAACTGTTTTTT. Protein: CASSHGTGSEKLFF.

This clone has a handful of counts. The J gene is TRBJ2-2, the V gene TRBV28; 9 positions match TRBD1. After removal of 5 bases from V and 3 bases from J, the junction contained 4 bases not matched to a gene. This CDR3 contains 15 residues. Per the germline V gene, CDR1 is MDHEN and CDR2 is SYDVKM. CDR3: CASSPGQGHTGELFF. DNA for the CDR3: TGTGCCAGCAGTCCGGGACAGGGCCACACCGGGGAGCTGTTTTTT.

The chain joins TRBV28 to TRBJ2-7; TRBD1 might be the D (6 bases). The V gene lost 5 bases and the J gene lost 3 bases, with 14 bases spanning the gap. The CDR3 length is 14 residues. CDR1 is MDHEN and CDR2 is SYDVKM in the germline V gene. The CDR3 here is CASSRQDLLYEQYF. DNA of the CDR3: TGTGCCAGCAGTCGACAGGATCTGCTCTACGAGCAGTACTTC.

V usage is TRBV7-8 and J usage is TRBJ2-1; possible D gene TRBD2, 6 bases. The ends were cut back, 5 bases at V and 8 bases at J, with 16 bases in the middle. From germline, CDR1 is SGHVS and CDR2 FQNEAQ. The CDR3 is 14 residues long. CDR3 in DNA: TGTGCCAGCAGCCACACGGAGGGCCGCGATGAGCAGTTCTTC. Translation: CASSHTEGRDEQFF. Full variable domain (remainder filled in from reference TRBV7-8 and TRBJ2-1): GAGVSQSPRYKVAKRGQDVALRCDPISGHVSLFWYQQALGQGPEFLTYFQNEAQLDKSGLPSDRFFAERPEGSVSTLKIQRTQQEDSAVYLCASSHTEGRDEQFFGPGTRLTVL.

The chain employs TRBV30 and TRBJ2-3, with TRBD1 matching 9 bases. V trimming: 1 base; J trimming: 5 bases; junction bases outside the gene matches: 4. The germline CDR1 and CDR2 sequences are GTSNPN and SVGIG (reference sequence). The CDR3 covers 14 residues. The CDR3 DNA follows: TGTGCCTGGAGTGGACAGGGGGAAAAAGATACGCAGTATTTT. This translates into CAWSGQGEKDTQYF. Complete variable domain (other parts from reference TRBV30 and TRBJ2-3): SQTIHQWPATLVQPVGSPLSLECTVEGTSNPNLYWYRQAAGRGLQLLFYSVGIGQISSEVPQNLSASRPQDRQFILSSKKLLLSDSGFYLCAWSGQGEKDTQYFGPGTRLTVL.

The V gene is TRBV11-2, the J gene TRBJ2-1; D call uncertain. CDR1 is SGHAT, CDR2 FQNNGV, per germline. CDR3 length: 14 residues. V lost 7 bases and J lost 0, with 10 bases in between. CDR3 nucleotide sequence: TGTGCCAGCACCCGACACGGCTCCTACAATGAGCAGTTCTTC. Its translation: CASTRHGSYNEQFF.

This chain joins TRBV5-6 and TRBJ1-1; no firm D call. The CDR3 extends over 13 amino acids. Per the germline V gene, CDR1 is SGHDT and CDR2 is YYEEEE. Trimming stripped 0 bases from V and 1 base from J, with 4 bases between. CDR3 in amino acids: CASSLDWNTEAFF. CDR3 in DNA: TGTGCCAGCAGCTTGGATTGGAACACTGAAGCTTTCTTT. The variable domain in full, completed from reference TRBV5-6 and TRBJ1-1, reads DAGVTQSPTHLIKTRGQQVTLRCSPKSGHDTVSWYQQALGQGPQFIFQYYEEEERQRGNFPDRFSGHQFPNYSSELNVNALLLGDSALYLCASSLDWNTEAFFGQGTRLTVV.

This chain's CDR3 is CASSLLAGGETQYF. CDR3 in DNA: TGTGCCAGCAGCCTGTTAGCGGGAGGAGAGACCCAGTACTTC. The chain uses TRBV7-9 and TRBJ2-5, with 10 nucleotides matching TRBD2. The CDR3 is 14 amino acids. With V trimmed by 5 bases and J by 4 bases, 4 bases remained unmatched. CDR1 and CDR2 (germline): SEHNR, FQNEAQ (reference sequence).

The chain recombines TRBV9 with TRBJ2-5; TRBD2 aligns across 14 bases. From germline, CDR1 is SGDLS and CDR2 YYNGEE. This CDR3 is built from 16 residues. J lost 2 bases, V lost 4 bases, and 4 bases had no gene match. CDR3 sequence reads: CASSWGLAGVQETQYF. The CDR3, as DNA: TGTGCCAGCAGCTGGGGACTAGCGGGAGTTCAAGAGACCCAGTACTTC.

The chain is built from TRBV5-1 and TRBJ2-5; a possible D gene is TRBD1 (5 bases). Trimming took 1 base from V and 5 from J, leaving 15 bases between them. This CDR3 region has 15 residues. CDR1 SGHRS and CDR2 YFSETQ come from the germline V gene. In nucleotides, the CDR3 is TGCGCCAGCAGCTTGTTTTCAGGGCCCGTGGAGACCCAGTACTTC. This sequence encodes CASSLFSGPVETQYF.

CDR3 protein: CASSGTGSDYTF. For the CDR3, the DNA is TGTGCCAGCAGCGGGACAGGGTCGGACTACACCTTC. The rearrangement joins TRBV28 to TRBJ1-2, with TRBD1 matching over 9 bases. Germline loops: CDR1 MDHEN, CDR2 SYDVKM. This CDR3 has 12 amino acids. Trimming at V came to 6 bases and at J to 10 bases, leaving 6 bases not matched to a gene.

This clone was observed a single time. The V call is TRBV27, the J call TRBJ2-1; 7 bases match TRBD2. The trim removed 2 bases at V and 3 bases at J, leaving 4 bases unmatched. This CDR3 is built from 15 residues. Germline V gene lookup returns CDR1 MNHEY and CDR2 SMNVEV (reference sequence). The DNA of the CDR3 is TGTGCCAGCAGTTTAGGGGCTAGCGGCTACAATGAGCAGTTCTTC. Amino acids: CASSLGASGYNEQFF.

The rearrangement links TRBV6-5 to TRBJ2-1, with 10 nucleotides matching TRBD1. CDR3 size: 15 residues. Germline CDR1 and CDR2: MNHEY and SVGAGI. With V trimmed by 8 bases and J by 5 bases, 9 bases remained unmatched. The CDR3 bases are TGTGCCAGCGGTCAGAGACAGGGGGCCCACAATGAGCAGTTCTTC. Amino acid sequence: CASGQRQGAHNEQFF.

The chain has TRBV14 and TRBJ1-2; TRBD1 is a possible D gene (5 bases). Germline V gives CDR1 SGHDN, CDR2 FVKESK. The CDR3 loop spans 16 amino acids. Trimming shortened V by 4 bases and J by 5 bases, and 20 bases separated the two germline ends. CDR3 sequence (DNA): TGTGCCAGCAGCCCCGTAGACAGCCGCCCGGGTTATGGCTACACCTTC. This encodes CASSPVDSRPGYGYTF.

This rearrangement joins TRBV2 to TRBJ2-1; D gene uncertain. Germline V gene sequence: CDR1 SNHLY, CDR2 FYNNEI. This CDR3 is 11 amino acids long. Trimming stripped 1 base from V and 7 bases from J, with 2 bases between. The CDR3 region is CASSEENEQFF. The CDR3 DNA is TGTGCCAGCAGTGAAGAGAATGAGCAGTTCTTC.

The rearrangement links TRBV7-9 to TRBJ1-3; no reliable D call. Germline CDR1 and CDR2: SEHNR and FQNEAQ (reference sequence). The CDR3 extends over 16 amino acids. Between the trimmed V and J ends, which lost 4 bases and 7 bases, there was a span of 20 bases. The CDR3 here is CASSSPGFLASNTIYF. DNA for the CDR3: TGTGCCAGCAGCTCCCCGGGATTCCTCGCAAGTAACACCATATATTTT.

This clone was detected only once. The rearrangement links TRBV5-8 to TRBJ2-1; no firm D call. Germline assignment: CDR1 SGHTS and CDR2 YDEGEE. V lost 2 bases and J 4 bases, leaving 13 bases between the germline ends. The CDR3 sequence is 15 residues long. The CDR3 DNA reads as TGTGCCAGCAGCTTCGAACGTTTAGGGTACAATGAGCAGTTCTTC. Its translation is CASSFERLGYNEQFF.

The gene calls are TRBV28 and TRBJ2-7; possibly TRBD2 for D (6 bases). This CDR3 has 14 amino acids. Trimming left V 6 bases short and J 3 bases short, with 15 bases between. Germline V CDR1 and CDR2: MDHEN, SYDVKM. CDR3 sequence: CASSRDSLLYEQYF. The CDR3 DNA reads TGTGCCAGCAGCCGGGACTCGCTACTCTACGAGCAGTACTTC.

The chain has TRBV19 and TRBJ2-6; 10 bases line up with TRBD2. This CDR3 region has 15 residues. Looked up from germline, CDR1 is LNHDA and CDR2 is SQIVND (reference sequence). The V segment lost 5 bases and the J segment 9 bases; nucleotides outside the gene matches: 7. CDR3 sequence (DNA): TGTGCCAGTAGTCCTTGGACTAGCGGAAACAACGTCCTGACTTTC. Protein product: CASSPWTSGNNVLTF.

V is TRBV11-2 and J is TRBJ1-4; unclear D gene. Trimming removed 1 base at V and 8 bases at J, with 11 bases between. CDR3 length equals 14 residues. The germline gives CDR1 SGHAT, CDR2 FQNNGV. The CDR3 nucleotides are TGTGCCAGCAGCTTAGGCGCTACCGGAGAAAAACTGTTTTTT. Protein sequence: CASSLGATGEKLFF.

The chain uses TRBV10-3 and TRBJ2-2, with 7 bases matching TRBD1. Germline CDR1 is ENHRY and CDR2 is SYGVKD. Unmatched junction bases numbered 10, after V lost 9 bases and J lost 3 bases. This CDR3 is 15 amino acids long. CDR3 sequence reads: CAIQGTVGHTGELFF. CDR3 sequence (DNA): TGTGCCATACAGGGGACGGTAGGACACACCGGGGAGCTGTTTTTT.

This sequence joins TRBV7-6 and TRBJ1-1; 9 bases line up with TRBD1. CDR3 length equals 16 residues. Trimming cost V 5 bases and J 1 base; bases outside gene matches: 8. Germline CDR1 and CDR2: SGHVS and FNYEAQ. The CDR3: CASSPRQGEGNTEAFF. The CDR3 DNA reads TGTGCCAGCAGCCCGAGACAGGGGGAGGGGAACACTGAAGCTTTCTTT.

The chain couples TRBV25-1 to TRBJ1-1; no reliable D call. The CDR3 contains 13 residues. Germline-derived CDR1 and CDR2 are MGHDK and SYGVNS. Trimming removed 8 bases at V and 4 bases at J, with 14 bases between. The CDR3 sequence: CASLPYQGTEAFF. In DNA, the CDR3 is TGTGCCAGCCTCCCCTACCAAGGCACTGAAGCTTTCTTT.

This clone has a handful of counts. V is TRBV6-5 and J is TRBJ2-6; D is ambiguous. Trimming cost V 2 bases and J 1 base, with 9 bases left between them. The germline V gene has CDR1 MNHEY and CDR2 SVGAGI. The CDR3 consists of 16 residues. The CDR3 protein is CASSYRARSGANVLTF. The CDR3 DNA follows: TGTGCCAGCAGTTACAGAGCAAGATCTGGGGCCAACGTCCTGACTTTC.

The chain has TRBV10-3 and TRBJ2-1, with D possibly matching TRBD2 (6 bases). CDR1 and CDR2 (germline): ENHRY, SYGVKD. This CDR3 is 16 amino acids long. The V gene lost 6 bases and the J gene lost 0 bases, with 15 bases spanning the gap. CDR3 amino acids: CAISQSSASSYNEQFF. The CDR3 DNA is TGTGCCATCAGCCAGTCTAGCGCCAGCTCCTACAATGAGCAGTTCTTC.

In DNA form, the CDR3 reads TGTGCCAGCAGCGAGAGCCCCCCAGGCACAGATACGCAGTATTTT. This translates into CASSESPPGTDTQYF. The chain employs TRBV6-6 and TRBJ2-3; D is undetermined. The length of the CDR3 is 15 residues. CDR1 and CDR2 (germline): MNHNY, SVGAGI (reference sequence). Trimming stripped 6 bases from V and 1 base from J, with 14 bases between.